The 21 T cell receptor beta chains listed next were all sequenced from one sample in a study of blood T cell repertoires in COVID-19. Generated by immunoSEQ multiplex PCR, the TCRdb table keeps only in-frame clones and is missing some. This sample has about 180,000 clones; approximately 81% occur once, and the top ten carry around 5.1%. Sequenced input: PBMCs or T cells enriched from blood (not recorded which). The receptors derive from a woman aged 40 to 50 with acute COVID-19.

This chain joins TRBV6-6 and TRBJ2-7; D gene unclear. V was clipped by 5 bases and J by 3 bases, with 8 bases between them. Germline lookup yields CDR1 MNHNY and CDR2 SVGAGI (reference sequence). The length of the CDR3 is 12 residues. CDR3 sequence (DNA): TGTGCCAGCAGTCCGCAGGACTACGAGCAGTACTTC. Its translation is CASSPQDYEQYF.

The chain joins TRBV5-1 to TRBJ2-4, with a tentative D call TRBD1 (6 bases). The CDR3 is made up of 17 amino acids. Deletions cut 4 bases from V and 2 bases from J, with 19 bases between. From germline, CDR1 is SGHRS and CDR2 YFSETQ. The CDR3 coding sequence is TGCGCCAGCAGCGGCGGAGCAGGGGAAATGACCAAAAACATTCAGTACTTC. Translating gives CASSGGAGEMTKNIQYF.

CDR3 sequence (DNA): TGTGCCAGCAGCTTAGTAGCAGGGGATATAACCGGGGAGCTGTTTTTT. Protein product: CASSLVAGDITGELFF. V and J are TRBV11-2 and TRBJ2-2; the D gene is possibly TRBD1 (6 bases). CDR1 SGHAT and CDR2 FQNNGV come from the germline V gene. With 1 base removed from V and 5 bases from J, the gap between germline ends came to 14 bases. The CDR3 has 16 amino acids.

Comment on this clone: The same CDR3 can be traced to other DNA sequences in this sample. The genes are TRBV18 and TRBJ1-1; 8 bases are shared with TRBD1. Unmatched junction bases numbered 5, after V lost 5 bases and J lost 3 bases. The CDR3 is made up of 14 amino acids. Germline CDR1 and CDR2: KGHSH and LQKENI. This chain's CDR3 is CASSSDRGHTEAFF. CDR3 in DNA: TGTGCCAGCTCATCAGACAGGGGCCACACTGAAGCTTTCTTT.

In its sample, this clone ranks as medium-sized (0.01 to 0.1%). The chain carries TRBV7-9 and TRBJ2-5, with 7 bases that match TRBD2. Trimming at V came to 6 bases and at J to 5 bases, leaving 12 bases not matched to a gene. The V gene's germline CDR1 is SEHNR and CDR2 FQNEAQ (reference sequence). The length of the CDR3 is 15 residues. Here the CDR3 reads CASRSGREDGETQYF. CDR3 coding DNA: TGTGCCAGCAGATCCGGACGGGAGGACGGCGAGACCCAGTACTTC.

In its sample, this clone was seen a few times. The chain recombines TRBV11-2 with TRBJ1-2; 7 bases agree with TRBD1. The CDR3 has 16 residues. Looked up from germline, CDR1 is SGHAT and CDR2 is FQNNGV. With V trimmed by 1 base and J by 2 bases, 7 bases remained unmatched. CDR3 nucleotides: TGTGCCAGCAGCTTAGGCGTCGGGACAGTAAACTATGGCTACACCTTC. Translation gives CASSLGVGTVNYGYTF.

This chain links TRBV9 with TRBJ1-3; the match to TRBD1 covers 7 bases. The CDR3 covers 16 residues. Unmatched junction bases numbered 16, after V lost 3 bases and J lost 10 bases. Per the germline V gene, CDR1 is SGDLS and CDR2 is YYNGEE. CDR3: CASSALTGAGDSTIYF. CDR3 nucleotide sequence: TGTGCCAGCAGCGCATTAACAGGGGCTGGGGACTCTACCATATATTTT.

The chain is built from TRBV7-6 and TRBJ2-5; weak D call: TRBD1 (6 bases). In germline, CDR1 is SGHVS, CDR2 FNYEAQ. The CDR3 runs to 13 residues. V was shortened by 1 base and J by 5 bases, with 8 bases between the two germline ends. The chain's CDR3 is CASSLGQGETQYF. The CDR3, as DNA: TGTGCCAGCAGCTTAGGGCAGGGGGAGACCCAGTACTTC.

This chain uses TRBV5-6 with TRBJ2-2; 11 bases are a match to TRBD2. The CDR3 loop spans 18 amino acids. Germline V gene lookup returns CDR1 SGHDT and CDR2 YYEEEE. The V segment lost 4 bases and the J segment 2 bases; nucleotides outside the gene matches: 10. CDR3 DNA: TGTGCCAGCAGCCCCTTAGCGGGAGGGGGGGACAACACCGGGGAGCTGTTTTTT. Its translation: CASSPLAGGGDNTGELFF.

The DNA of the CDR3 is TGTGCCAGCAGCTTTTTCGACAGGGAAGACTATGGCTACACCTTC. The encoded protein is CASSFFDREDYGYTF. The rearrangement joins TRBV11-3 to TRBJ1-2; 7 nucleotides agree with TRBD1. J was trimmed by 3 bases and V by 3 bases; bases with no gene match: 7. Germline V gene data show CDR1 as SGHNT and CDR2 as YENEEA. The CDR3 has 15 residues.

This chain uses TRBV4-1 with TRBJ2-3, with 7 bases matching TRBD2. The CDR3 is made up of 18 amino acids. V shed 0 bases and J 1 base; nucleotides not matched to a gene: 10. Germline lookup yields CDR1 MGHRA and CDR2 YSYEKL. In DNA, the CDR3 is TGCGCCAGCAGCCAAGATGCGGGCGGGAGAGGAGGCACAGATACGCAGTATTTT. Translation gives CASSQDAGGRGGTDTQYF.

This rearrangement joins TRBV28 to TRBJ1-2; D is perhaps TRBD1 (5 bases). The CDR3 has 14 amino acids. The V end was cut by 5 bases, the J end by 5 bases, with 15 bases between. Germline CDR1 is MDHEN and CDR2 is SYDVKM. CDR3 nucleotide sequence: TGTGCCAGCAGTCTTGGAGCGGGGCTTTATGGCTACACCTTC. Translating gives CASSLGAGLYGYTF.

Only a few counts were recorded for this clone. The V and J genes are TRBV6-5 and TRBJ2-4; 14 positions agree with TRBD2. Germline CDR1 reads MNHEY; CDR2 reads SVGAGI. The CDR3 spans 15 residues. After removal of 5 bases from V and 8 bases from J, the junction contained 5 bases not matched to a gene. Here the CDR3 DNA reads TGTGCCAGCAGTCCGGGACTAGCGGGAGCGGACATTCAGTACTTC. Translated: CASSPGLAGADIQYF.

V and J are TRBV19 and TRBJ1-3; TRBD1 agrees at 8 bases. The germline V gene has CDR1 LNHDA and CDR2 SQIVND (reference sequence). This CDR3 is 18 amino acids long. V trimming: 1 base; J trimming: 0 bases; junction bases outside the gene matches: 8. CDR3 bases: TGTGCCAGTAGTATAGCACCGGACAGGGTGATCTCTGGAAACACCATATATTTT. Protein product: CASSIAPDRVISGNTIYF.

The chain uses TRBV5-1 and TRBJ1-5; D not resolved. The CDR3 totals 16 residues. The germline V gene encodes CDR1 SGHRS and CDR2 YFSETQ. V shed 0 bases and J shed 3 bases, with 13 bases lying between them. CDR3 in amino acids: CASSLGAHGDNQPQHF. In DNA, the CDR3 is TGCGCCAGCAGCTTGGGGGCCCACGGGGACAATCAGCCCCAGCATTTT.

V usage is TRBV18 and J usage is TRBJ2-5; TRBD1 aligns across 8 bases. V was clipped by 3 bases and J by 1 base; unmatched bases: 1. The germline V gene encodes CDR1 KGHSH and CDR2 LQKENI. This CDR3 spans 14 amino acids. The CDR3 spells CASSPQGAQETQYF. CDR3 coding DNA: TGTGCCAGCTCACCTCAGGGGGCCCAAGAGACCCAGTACTTC.

The genes are TRBV10-3 and TRBJ1-3; D gene uncertain. The CDR3 is 12 residues long. The V end lost 3 bases, the J end lost 3 bases, and 3 bases lay between the germline ends. CDR1 is ENHRY and CDR2 is SYGVKD in the germline V gene. The CDR3 DNA reads TGTGCCATCAGTGACAGTGGAAACACCATATATTTT. It specifies CAISDSGNTIYF.

This chain joins TRBV4-1 and TRBJ1-6, with D unresolved. This CDR3 is built from 20 residues. V dropped 0 bases and J dropped 4 bases, with 22 bases sitting between them. CDR1 MGHRA and CDR2 YSYEKL come from the germline V gene. Written as DNA, the CDR3 is TGCGCCAGCAGCCAAGAGTTGGAGTTGGGTACCCTCCAATATAATTCACCCCTCCACTTT. This translates into CASSQELELGTLQYNSPLHF.

The chain couples TRBV2 to TRBJ1-1; no firm D call. CDR3 length: 15 residues. Per germline, CDR1 SNHLY and CDR2 FYNNEI. V lost 5 bases to trimming and J lost 0 bases, with 13 bases between them. CDR3 sequence reads: CASSYPAGMNTEAFF. CDR3 sequence (DNA): TGTGCCAGCAGTTACCCTGCGGGGATGAACACTGAAGCTTTCTTT.

The chain joins TRBV5-5 to TRBJ2-5; D is perhaps TRBD2 (7 bases). The CDR3 totals 15 residues. With 1 base removed from V and 4 bases from J, the gap between germline ends came to 14 bases. The germline V gene encodes CDR1 SGHKS and CDR2 YYEKEE (reference sequence). The CDR3 reads CASSLLGGVPETQYF. For the CDR3, the DNA is TGTGCCAGCAGCTTGCTAGGGGGGGTCCCAGAGACCCAGTACTTC.

V usage is TRBV27 and J usage is TRBJ2-6, with D perhaps matching TRBD1 (6 bases). CDR3 length equals 19 residues. Deletions cut 4 bases from V and 0 bases from J, with 19 bases between. The V gene's germline CDR1 is MNHEY and CDR2 SMNVEV (reference sequence). Here the CDR3 reads CASSSVRGRLLSGANVLTF. CDR3 nucleotide sequence: TGTGCCAGCAGTTCAGTCAGGGGCCGCCTGCTCTCTGGGGCCAACGTCCTGACTTTC.